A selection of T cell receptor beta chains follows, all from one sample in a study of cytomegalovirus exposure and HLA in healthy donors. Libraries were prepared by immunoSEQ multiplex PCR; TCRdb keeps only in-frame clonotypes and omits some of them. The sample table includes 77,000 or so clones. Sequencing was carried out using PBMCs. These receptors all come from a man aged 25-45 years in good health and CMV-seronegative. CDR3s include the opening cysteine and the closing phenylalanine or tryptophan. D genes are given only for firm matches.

CDR3aa: CASSYGPGVTYEQYF
CDR3nt: TGTGCCAGCAGTTACGGTCCAGGGGTAACCTACGAGCAGTACTTC
d_gene: .
v_gene: TRBV6-5
j_gene: TRBJ2-7

CDR3aa: CASSQGQPGAVLTF
CDR3nt: TGTGCCAGCAGCCAAGGACAGCCCGGCGCCGTCCTGACTTTC
d_gene: .
v_gene: TRBV7-9
j_gene: TRBJ2-6

CDR3aa: CARPTGAGEKLFF
CDR3nt: TGTGCCAGGCCAACAGGGGCTGGGGAAAAACTGTTTTTT
d_gene: TRBD1
v_gene: TRBV18
j_gene: TRBJ1-4

CDR3aa: CASSLTSSGRYEQYF
CDR3nt: TGTGCCAGCAGCTTAACCTCTAGCGGGAGATACGAGCAGTACTTC
d_gene: TRBD2
v_gene: TRBV7-6
j_gene: TRBJ2-7

CDR3aa: CASSLPGAYEKLFF
CDR3nt: TGTGCCAGCAGTTTGCCTGGAGCGTATGAAAAACTGTTTTTT
d_gene: .
v_gene: TRBV28
j_gene: TRBJ1-4

CDR3aa: CASSYSRGTSEQFF
CDR3nt: TGTGCCAGCAGTTACTCTCGGGGGACTAGTGAGCAGTTCTTC
d_gene: TRBD2
v_gene: TRBV6-5
j_gene: TRBJ2-1

CDR3aa: CASSQLFRDRADYGYTF
CDR3nt: TGTGCCAGCAGCCAATTATTCCGGGACAGGGCCGACTATGGCTACACCTTC
d_gene: TRBD1
v_gene: TRBV5-4
j_gene: TRBJ1-2

CDR3aa: CASSDGRGDYEQYF
CDR3nt: TGTGCCAGCAGTGACGGGCGGGGGGATTACGAGCAGTACTTC
d_gene: TRBD2
v_gene: TRBV2
j_gene: TRBJ2-7

CDR3aa: CASSLGLAGGDYNEQFF
CDR3nt: TGCGCCAGCAGCCTGGGACTAGCGGGAGGTGACTACAATGAGCAGTTCTTC
d_gene: TRBD2
v_gene: TRBV5-1
j_gene: TRBJ2-1

CDR3aa: CASSRDRWSEKLFF
CDR3nt: TGTGCCAGCAGCCGGGACAGGTGGAGTGAAAAACTGTTTTTT
d_gene: TRBD1
v_gene: TRBV9
j_gene: TRBJ1-4

CDR3aa: CASSFRAPNEKLFF
CDR3nt: TGCGCCAGCAGCTTCAGGGCCCCCAATGAAAAACTGTTTTTT
d_gene: .
v_gene: TRBV5-1
j_gene: TRBJ1-4

CDR3aa: CASVAASTDTQYF
CDR3nt: TGTGCCAGCGTAGCAGCGAGCACAGATACGCAGTATTTT
d_gene: .
v_gene: TRBV13
j_gene: TRBJ2-3

CDR3aa: CASRDSTYEQYF
CDR3nt: TGTGCCAGTCGGGACAGTACCTACGAGCAGTACTTC
d_gene: TRBD1
v_gene: TRBV19
j_gene: TRBJ2-7

CDR3aa: CASSATGVVAEAFF
CDR3nt: TGTGCCAGCAGTGCAACAGGGGTCGTCGCTGAAGCTTTCTTT
d_gene: TRBD1
v_gene: TRBV6-5
j_gene: TRBJ1-1

CDR3aa: CASSLLPGANTGELFF
CDR3nt: TGCGCCAGCAGCTTGCTCCCGGGGGCGAACACCGGGGAGCTGTTTTTT
d_gene: .
v_gene: TRBV5-1
j_gene: TRBJ2-2

CDR3aa: CASSLGQGIEQFF
CDR3nt: TGCGCCAGCAGCCTAGGACAGGGTATTGAGCAGTTCTTC
d_gene: TRBD1
v_gene: TRBV5-1
j_gene: TRBJ2-1

CDR3aa: CASSSGIINEQFF
CDR3nt: TGTGCCAGCAGCTCCGGGATCATCAATGAGCAGTTCTTC
d_gene: .
v_gene: TRBV7-3
j_gene: TRBJ2-1

CDR3aa: CASSFEYRGEQYF
CDR3nt: TGTGCCAGCAGCTTCGAATACAGGGGAGAGCAGTACTTC
d_gene: TRBD1
v_gene: TRBV7-2
j_gene: TRBJ2-7

CDR3aa: CASSQQRTGWYEQYF
CDR3nt: TGTGCCAGCAGCCAACAGAGGACAGGATGGTACGAGCAGTACTTC
d_gene: .
v_gene: TRBV21-1
j_gene: TRBJ2-7

CDR3aa: CASSQTEVNEQFF
CDR3nt: TGCGCCAGCAGCCAAACCGAGGTGAATGAGCAGTTCTTC
d_gene: .
v_gene: TRBV4-1
j_gene: TRBJ2-1

CDR3aa: CASSQLRDTGELFF
CDR3nt: TGTGCCAGCAGCCAACTACGTGACACCGGGGAGCTGTTTTTT
d_gene: .
v_gene: TRBV6-5
j_gene: TRBJ2-2

CDR3aa: CASSTIGGELETQYF
CDR3nt: TGTGCCAGCTCTACGATTGGGGGGGAGTTGGAGACCCAGTACTTC
d_gene: TRBD2
v_gene: TRBV18
j_gene: TRBJ2-5

CDR3aa: CASSQGRGETQYF
CDR3nt: TGTGCCAGTTCCCAGGGGAGAGGCGAGACCCAGTACTTC
d_gene: .
v_gene: TRBV19
j_gene: TRBJ2-5

CDR3aa: CASSQQLALYNEQFF
CDR3nt: TGTGCCAGCAGCCAACAACTAGCGCTTTACAATGAGCAGTTCTTC
d_gene: TRBD2
v_gene: TRBV4-2
j_gene: TRBJ2-1

CDR3aa: CASSPDRGPDEQFF
CDR3nt: TGTGCCAGCTCACCGGACAGGGGGCCGGATGAGCAGTTCTTC
d_gene: TRBD1
v_gene: TRBV18
j_gene: TRBJ2-1

CDR3aa: CATQGYSHYGYTF
CDR3nt: TGTGCCACACAGGGGTATTCACACTATGGCTACACCTTC
d_gene: TRBD1
v_gene: TRBV2
j_gene: TRBJ1-2

CDR3aa: CASSSRTGGWETQYF
CDR3nt: TGCGCCAGCAGCTCCCGAACGGGGGGCTGGGAGACCCAGTACTTC
d_gene: .
v_gene: TRBV10-1
j_gene: TRBJ2-5

CDR3aa: CASSQEYGLDEQYF
CDR3nt: TGTGCCAGCAGCCAAGAATATGGCCTAGACGAGCAGTACTTC
d_gene: .
v_gene: TRBV14
j_gene: TRBJ2-7

CDR3aa: CASSSAGSTLQETQYF
CDR3nt: TGTGCCAGCAGCTCCGCCGGGTCTACACTCCAAGAGACCCAGTACTTC
d_gene: .
v_gene: TRBV11-3
j_gene: TRBJ2-5

CDR3aa: CASNRGLNEQFF
CDR3nt: TGCGCCAGCAACAGGGGGCTTAATGAGCAGTTCTTC
d_gene: TRBD1
v_gene: TRBV5-1
j_gene: TRBJ2-1

CDR3aa: CASSWGTSDTEAFF
CDR3nt: TGTGCCAGCAGCTGGGGGACTTCGGACACTGAAGCTTTCTTT
d_gene: .
v_gene: TRBV13
j_gene: TRBJ1-1

CDR3aa: CASSLTGGETEAFF
CDR3nt: TGTGCCAGCAGCCTAACAGGGGGCGAGACTGAAGCTTTCTTT
d_gene: TRBD1
v_gene: TRBV7-3
j_gene: TRBJ1-1

CDR3aa: CSVAGGRSYEQYF
CDR3nt: TGCAGCGTCGCAGGAGGGAGATCCTACGAGCAGTACTTC
d_gene: .
v_gene: TRBV29-1
j_gene: TRBJ2-7

CDR3aa: CASSEAPGHPSYEQYF
CDR3nt: TGTGCCAGCAGTGAAGCTCCGGGACACCCCTCCTACGAGCAGTACTTC
d_gene: .
v_gene: TRBV6-1
j_gene: TRBJ2-7

CDR3aa: CATSRRDRDGSDEQFF
CDR3nt: TGTGCCACCAGCAGAAGGGACAGGGACGGATCCGATGAGCAGTTCTTC
d_gene: TRBD1
v_gene: TRBV15
j_gene: TRBJ2-1

CDR3aa: CASSQDSTSGLTSYEQYF
CDR3nt: TGTGCCAGCAGCCAAGATTCCACTAGCGGCCTCACTTCCTACGAGCAGTACTTC
d_gene: TRBD2
v_gene: TRBV14
j_gene: TRBJ2-7

CDR3aa: CASSLARQRVRNTQYF
CDR3nt: TGTGCCAGCAGCTTAGCGCGTCAGCGGGTCCGCAACACGCAGTATTTT
d_gene: .
v_gene: TRBV7-8
j_gene: TRBJ2-3

CDR3aa: CASSPQNRGDTQYF
CDR3nt: TGTGCCAGCTCACCACAAAACAGGGGAGATACGCAGTATTTT
d_gene: TRBD1
v_gene: TRBV18
j_gene: TRBJ2-3

CDR3aa: CASSFDRVGMNTEAFF
CDR3nt: TGTGCCAGCAGCTTTGACAGGGTTGGGATGAACACTGAAGCTTTCTTT
d_gene: TRBD1
v_gene: TRBV5-4
j_gene: TRBJ1-1

CDR3aa: CASSRGLAGGETQYF
CDR3nt: TGCGCCAGCAGCCGAGGACTAGCGGGAGGGGAGACCCAGTACTTC
d_gene: TRBD2
v_gene: TRBV5-1
j_gene: TRBJ2-5

CDR3aa: CASSPPGYNEQFF
CDR3nt: TGTGCCAGCTCACCGCCAGGGTACAATGAGCAGTTCTTC
d_gene: .
v_gene: TRBV18
j_gene: TRBJ2-1

CDR3aa: CASRRQDMNTEAFF
CDR3nt: TGCGCCAGCCGTCGACAGGACATGAACACTGAAGCTTTCTTT
d_gene: .
v_gene: TRBV5-1
j_gene: TRBJ1-1

CDR3aa: CASSVSASTWQYF
CDR3nt: TGTGCCAGTAGTGTTAGCGCGAGCACTTGGCAGTATTTT
d_gene: .
v_gene: TRBV19
j_gene: TRBJ2-3

CDR3aa: CASSKGTSLLYEQYF
CDR3nt: TGTGCCAGTTCTAAGGGGACTAGCCTTCTCTACGAGCAGTACTTC
d_gene: TRBD2
v_gene: TRBV2
j_gene: TRBJ2-7

CDR3aa: CASSQVPGGTEAFF
CDR3nt: TGCGCCAGCAGCCAAGTCCCCGGGGGCACTGAAGCTTTCTTT
d_gene: .
v_gene: TRBV4-3
j_gene: TRBJ1-1